The 25 T cell receptor beta chains in this list originate from one sample, sequenced in a study of cytomegalovirus exposure and HLA in healthy donors. With 60 Vbeta and 13 Jbeta primers, the PCR was carried out. Clones were read by immunoSEQ multiplex PCR, and TCRdb kept only the in-frame ones, dropping some. The sample carries roughly 100,000 clones, around 72% recorded once. Input material: PBMCs. The source is a young man in good health and CMV-seronegative.

This chain uses TRBV5-1 with TRBJ1-4, with D possibly being TRBD1 (5 bases). Germline assignment: CDR1 SGHRS and CDR2 YFSETQ. The V end was cut by 2 bases, the J end by 0 bases, with 11 bases between. This CDR3 contains 16 residues. The CDR3 DNA sequence: TGCGCCAGCAGCTTACGACAGCATGCAACTAATGAAAAACTGTTTTTT. Protein sequence: CASSLRQHATNEKLFF.

This clone occurred a few times. The chain carries TRBV18 and TRBJ2-5; a possible D gene is TRBD2 (5 bases). Per germline, CDR1 KGHSH and CDR2 LQKENI. V was clipped by 5 bases and J by 11 bases, with 12 bases between them. This CDR3 region has 11 residues. In DNA, the CDR3 is TGTGCCAGCTCAGGACGGGGAGAGCAGTACTTC. This encodes CASSGRGEQYF.

This clone has a handful of counts. This chain uses TRBV4-1 with TRBJ2-6, with 8 positions matching TRBD1. CDR3 length: 16 amino acids. Germline V gives CDR1 MGHRA, CDR2 YSYEKL. V lost 3 bases, J lost 2 bases, and 3 bases stayed unmatched. The CDR3 loop reads CASSQRTGTGANVLTF. CDR3 coding DNA: TGCGCCAGCAGCCAGAGGACAGGGACTGGGGCCAACGTCCTGACTTTC.

The chain has TRBV6-4 and TRBJ2-7; D is possibly TRBD2 (6 bases). The CDR3 runs 13 residues. The ends were cut back, 3 bases at V and 8 bases at J, with 14 bases in the middle. Germline CDR1 and CDR2: MRHNA and SNTAGT. The CDR3 coding sequence is TGTGCCAGCAGTGAACGGGAGAATGCGAAGCAGTACTTC. It specifies CASSERENAKQYF.

Only one count was recorded for this clone. The CDR3 spells CASSYSHRERGYTF. In nucleotides, the CDR3 is TGTGCCAGCAGTTACTCGCACAGGGAACGTGGCTACACCTTC. V usage is TRBV6-6 and J usage is TRBJ1-2; tentative D call: TRBD1 (6 bases). The ends were cut back, 0 bases at V and 7 bases at J, with 12 bases in the middle. Per germline, CDR1 MNHNY and CDR2 SVGAGI (reference sequence). This CDR3 has 14 residues.

The genes are TRBV19 and TRBJ1-3, with D unresolved. The germline V gene has CDR1 LNHDA and CDR2 SQIVND (reference sequence). This CDR3 spans 15 amino acids. V gave up 6 bases and J gave up 0 bases, with 12 bases separating them. The CDR3 sequence: CASRPGEDSGNTIYF. The CDR3 region has the DNA TGTGCCAGTAGACCGGGAGAAGACTCTGGAAACACCATATATTTT.

The chain employs TRBV6-5 and TRBJ1-1; D gene ambiguous. Per germline, CDR1 MNHEY and CDR2 SVGAGI. V was cut by 7 bases and J by 1 base, with 10 bases left in between. The CDR3 length is 13 residues. CDR3 loop: CASNARQNTEAFF. CDR3 sequence (DNA): TGTGCCAGCAATGCGCGACAGAACACTGAAGCTTTCTTT.

The CDR3 is CSVEIRTGGGNTEAFF. CDR3 DNA: TGCAGCGTTGAAATTCGGACAGGTGGGGGGAACACTGAAGCTTTCTTT. V and J are TRBV29-1 and TRBJ1-1, with 7 nucleotides matching TRBD1. The V gene end was trimmed by 2 bases and the J gene end by 1 base; junction bases not matched to a gene: 10. In germline, CDR1 is SQVTM, CDR2 ANQGSEA. The length of the CDR3 is 16 residues.

This clone was seen more than once but under ten times. V is TRBV18 and J is TRBJ1-5, with D possibly being TRBD1 (5 bases). Trimming took off 3 bases at V and 4 bases at J, with 10 bases between the two ends. The germline gives CDR1 KGHSH, CDR2 LQKENI. The CDR3 has 14 residues. The CDR3 DNA is TGTGCCAGCTCACCCTTACAGGAAAATCAGCCCCAGCATTTT. It is translated as CASSPLQENQPQHF.

The V and J genes are TRBV19 and TRBJ2-5; 8 nucleotides agree with TRBD2. J was trimmed by 3 bases and V by 5 bases; bases with no gene match: 5. The germline V gene has CDR1 LNHDA and CDR2 SQIVND (reference sequence). The length of the CDR3 is 14 residues. In DNA form, the CDR3 reads TGTGCCAGTAGTTTCCTCGGGGGGGAAGAGACCCAGTACTTC. Residues: CASSFLGGEETQYF.

This chain connects TRBV2 to TRBJ2-7, with 9 bases matching TRBD1. Losses at the gene ends were 6 bases for V and 4 bases for J; bases not matched to a gene: 7. The CDR3 is made up of 14 amino acids. Germline CDR1 reads SNHLY; CDR2 reads FYNNEI. CDR3 region: CASRDRDRDYEQYF. CDR3 DNA sequence: TGTGCCAGCAGGGACCGGGACAGGGATTACGAGCAGTACTTC.

The rearrangement uses TRBV28 and TRBJ1-3, with 9 bases aligning to TRBD1. There are 15 residues in the CDR3. The V and J ends lost 8 bases and 7 bases, in that order; junction bases with no gene match: 12. Germline V gene data show CDR1 as MDHEN and CDR2 as SYDVKM. CDR3 residues: CASVPGQGLGNTIYF. Here the CDR3 DNA reads TGTGCCAGCGTCCCGGGACAGGGTCTTGGGAACACCATATATTTT.

The chain has TRBV29-1 and TRBJ1-4, with TRBD1 matching 9 bases. J lost 6 bases, V lost 8 bases, and 10 bases had no gene match. The CDR3 is 14 amino acids. Germline CDR1 reads SQVTM; CDR2 reads ANQGSEA. The DNA for the CDR3 is TGCAGCCCAAGGGGTCGGACAGGGGATGAAAAACTGTTTTTT. Translated, it gives CSPRGRTGDEKLFF.

The CDR3 reads CASSEGQGGGNQPQHF. In DNA form, the CDR3 reads TGTGCCAGCAGTGAAGGCCAGGGGGGTGGCAATCAGCCCCAGCATTTT. This chain links TRBV6-1 with TRBJ1-5; 7 bases align to TRBD1. The CDR3 consists of 16 residues. The J segment lost 2 bases and the V segment lost 1 base, leaving 5 bases of the junction unmatched. Germline loops: CDR1 MNHNS, CDR2 SASEGT.

The rearrangement joins TRBV27 to TRBJ2-5, with 7 bases identical to TRBD2. From germline, CDR1 is MNHEY and CDR2 SMNVEV (reference sequence). V gave up 7 bases and J gave up 3 bases; unmatched junction bases: 11. CDR3 size: 15 residues. DNA for the CDR3: TGTGCCAGCACCTCCCCGTCTAGCGGAAAAGAGACCCAGTACTTC. It codes for CASTSPSSGKETQYF.

This clone was observed a few times. V is TRBV4-3 and J is TRBJ1-5, with TRBD1 as a possible D gene (5 bases). The CDR3 runs 13 residues. CDR1 is LGHNA and CDR2 is YSLEER in the germline V gene. V was trimmed by 4 bases and J by 4 bases, leaving 8 bases between them. The CDR3 DNA is TGCGCCAGCAGCCGGGACTTTAATCAGCCCCAGCATTTT. Amino acids: CASSRDFNQPQHF.

This sequence joins TRBV9 and TRBJ2-5; 9 bases are shared with TRBD1. V dropped 4 bases and J dropped 2; count of bases not matched to a gene: 3. The CDR3 extends over 14 amino acids. Germline loops: CDR1 SGDLS, CDR2 YYNGEE. DNA for the CDR3: TGTGCCAGCAGCACCGACAGGGGGCAAGAGACCCAGTACTTC. Translating gives CASSTDRGQETQYF.

The chain recombines TRBV28 with TRBJ2-7, with 14 bases fitting TRBD2. Germline CDR1 MDHEN, CDR2 SYDVKM. The CDR3 extends over 16 amino acids. V shed 7 bases and J 5 bases; nucleotides not matched to a gene: 10. CDR3 nucleotide sequence: TGTGCCAGCACCGACGGGACTAGCGGGAGATCGAACGAGCAGTACTTC. Translating gives CASTDGTSGRSNEQYF.

The V and J genes are TRBV28 and TRBJ2-1; possibly TRBD1 for D (6 bases). Germline V lookup: CDR1 MDHEN, CDR2 SYDVKM. The CDR3 sequence is 16 residues long. V lost 5 bases, J lost 4 bases, and 18 bases lay in between. CDR3 sequence (DNA): TGTGCCAGCAGTCGGGCGGACAGCCCCGCATACAATGAGCAGTTCTTC. As protein: CASSRADSPAYNEQFF.

The genes are TRBV9 and TRBJ1-4; TRBD1 aligns across 8 bases. With V trimmed by 0 bases and J by 4 bases, 5 bases remained unmatched. The CDR3 length is 16 residues. CDR1 and CDR2 (germline): SGDLS, YYNGEE. CDR3 loop: CASSVGGQAFNEKLFF. The CDR3 region has the DNA TGTGCCAGCAGCGTAGGGGGACAGGCGTTTAATGAAAAACTGTTTTTT.

The chain is built from TRBV11-2 and TRBJ2-5; D may be TRBD2 (6 bases). This CDR3 contains 14 residues. The germline CDR1 and CDR2 sequences are SGHAT and FQNNGV. Between the trimmed V and J ends, which lost 0 bases and 3 bases, there was a span of 8 bases. The CDR3 reads CASSLDPGEETQYF. In DNA form, the CDR3 reads TGTGCCAGCAGCTTAGATCCGGGGGAAGAGACCCAGTACTTC.

The chain carries TRBV27 and TRBJ2-7; D perhaps matches TRBD2 (7 bases). The CDR3 runs 14 residues. The V end was cut by 3 bases, the J end by 4 bases, with 13 bases between. Germline CDR1 and CDR2: MNHEY and SMNVEV (reference sequence). The CDR3 DNA reads as TGTGCCAGCAGTTTGGTGGGGGGGCGGTACGAGCAGTACTTC. Protein product: CASSLVGGRYEQYF.

Details on this clone: An end of the junction differs from the germline gene, which may be a read error. CDR3 sequence reads: CSTTAGWGEAQYF. The CDR3 DNA reads TGCAGCACAACGGCGGGGTGGGGAGAGGCCCAGTACTTC. The V gene is TRBV29-1, the J gene TRBJ2-5, with D maybe TRBD2 (6 bases). The germline V gene has CDR1 SQVTM and CDR2 ANQGSEA. The CDR3 covers 13 residues.

The chain uses TRBV7-9 and TRBJ2-3; no reliable D call. Between the trimmed V and J ends, which lost 1 base and 3 bases, there was a span of 11 bases. Germline V gene data show CDR1 as SEHNR and CDR2 as FQNEAQ (reference sequence). The CDR3 has 15 amino acids. CDR3 region: CASSLVTATTDTQYF. The CDR3 region has the DNA TGTGCCAGCAGCTTAGTAACAGCAACAACAGATACGCAGTATTTT. The complete variable domain, with remaining parts taken from reference TRBV7-9 and TRBJ2-3, reads DTGVSQNPRHKITKRGQNVTFRCDPISEHNRLYWYRQTLGQGPEFLTYFQNEAQLEKSRLLSDRFSAERPKGSFSTLEIQRTEQGDSAMYLCASSLVTATTDTQYFGPGTRLTVL.

This chain connects TRBV5-1 to TRBJ2-2, with a weak D call TRBD1 (6 bases). This CDR3 spans 15 amino acids. Germline assignment: CDR1 SGHRS and CDR2 YFSETQ. Between the trimmed V and J ends, which lost 3 bases and 1 base, there was a span of 10 bases. The CDR3 DNA follows: TGCGCCAGCAGCTCAGGACAGCTGAACACCGGGGAGCTGTTTTTT. Translation gives CASSSGQLNTGELFF.